This T cell receptor beta chain was profiled in a study of cytomegalovirus exposure and HLA in healthy donors. Study outcomes and limitations: Immune exposure information available was restricted to CMV serostatus. Researchers left out some V segments, among them TRBV6-2 and TRBV6-3, as indistinguishable. For TCR beta chains, V- and J-gene trimming was later linked to a missense DCLRE1C variant.

On this clone: Its matching antigen is unknown.

CDR1 and CDR2 from the germline V gene are SQVTM and ANQGSEA. The CDR3 length is 15 residues. Trimming left V 6 bases short and J 0 bases short, with 15 bases between. PCR involved 60 Vbeta and 13 Jbeta primers. The repertoire was sequenced with immunoSEQ multiplex PCR; TCRdb's copy has only in-frame clones and lacks some. The sample has 150,000 to 200,000 clones, just under 85% seen once. Sequenced: PBMCs. The sequence derives from a girl aged 10 to 17 in good health and CMV-seropositive. The V and J genes are TRBV29-1 and TRBJ2-1; the D gene is possibly TRBD2 (6 bases). The CDR3 coding sequence is TGCAGCGTGGTTTATCTAGCGAGCTCCTACAATGAGCAGTTCTTC. The encoded protein is CSVVYLASSYNEQFF.